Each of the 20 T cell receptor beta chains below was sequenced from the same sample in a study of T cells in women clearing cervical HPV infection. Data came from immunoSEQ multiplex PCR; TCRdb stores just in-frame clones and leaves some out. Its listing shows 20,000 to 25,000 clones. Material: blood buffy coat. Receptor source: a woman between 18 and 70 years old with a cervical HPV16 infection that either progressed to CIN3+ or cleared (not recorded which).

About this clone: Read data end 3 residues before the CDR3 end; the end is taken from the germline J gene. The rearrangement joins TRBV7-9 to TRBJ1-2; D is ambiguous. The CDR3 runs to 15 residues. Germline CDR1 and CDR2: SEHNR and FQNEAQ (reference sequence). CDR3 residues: CASSSTPISTDTYTF. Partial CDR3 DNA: TGTGCCAGCAGCTCGACCCCTATCAGCACAGATACC.

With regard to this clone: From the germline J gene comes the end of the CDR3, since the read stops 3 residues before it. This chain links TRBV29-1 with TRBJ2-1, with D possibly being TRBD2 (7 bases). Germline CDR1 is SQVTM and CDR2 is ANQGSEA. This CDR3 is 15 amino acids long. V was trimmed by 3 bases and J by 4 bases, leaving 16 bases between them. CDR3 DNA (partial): TGCAGCGTTGAGGGGCCGGGGGGCCTATACAATGAG. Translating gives CSVEGPGGLYNE. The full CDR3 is CSVEGPGGLYNEQFF.

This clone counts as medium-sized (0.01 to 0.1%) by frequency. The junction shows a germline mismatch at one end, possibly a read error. CDR3 amino acids: CASSLAGGTDTQYF. The sequenced part of the CDR3 DNA is TGTGCCAGCAGCCTAGCGGGGGGTACAGATACG. The J gene is TRBJ2-3, the V gene TRBV7-2, with 11 positions matching TRBD2. The read stops 3 residues short of the end of the CDR3; the missing end is completed from the germline J gene. This CDR3 has 14 amino acids. Germline V gives CDR1 SGHTA, CDR2 FQGNSA.

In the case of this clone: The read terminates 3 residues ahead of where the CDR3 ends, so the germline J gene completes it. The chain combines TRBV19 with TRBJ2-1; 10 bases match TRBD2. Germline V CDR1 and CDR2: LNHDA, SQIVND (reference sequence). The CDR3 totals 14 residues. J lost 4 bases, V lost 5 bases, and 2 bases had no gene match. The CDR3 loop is CASSERGGYNEQFF. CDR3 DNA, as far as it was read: TGTGCCAGTAGTGAGCGGGGGGGTTACAATGAG.

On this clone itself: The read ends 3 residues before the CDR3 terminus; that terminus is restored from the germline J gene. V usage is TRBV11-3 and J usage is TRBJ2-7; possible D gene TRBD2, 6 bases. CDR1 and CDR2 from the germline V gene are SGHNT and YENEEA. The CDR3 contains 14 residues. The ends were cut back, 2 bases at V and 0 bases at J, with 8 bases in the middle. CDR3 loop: CASSLSGGSYEQYF. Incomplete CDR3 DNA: TGTGCCAGCAGCTTATCCGGGGGCTCCTACGAG.

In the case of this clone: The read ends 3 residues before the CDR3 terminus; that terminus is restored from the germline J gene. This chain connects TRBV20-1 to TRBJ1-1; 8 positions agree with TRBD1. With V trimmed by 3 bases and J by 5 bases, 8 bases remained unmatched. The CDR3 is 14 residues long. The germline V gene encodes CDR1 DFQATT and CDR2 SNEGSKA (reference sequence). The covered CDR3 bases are TGCAGTGCTAGTCCAGGGGGCGCGCGGACTGAA. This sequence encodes CSASPGGARTE. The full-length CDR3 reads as CSASPGGARTEAFF.

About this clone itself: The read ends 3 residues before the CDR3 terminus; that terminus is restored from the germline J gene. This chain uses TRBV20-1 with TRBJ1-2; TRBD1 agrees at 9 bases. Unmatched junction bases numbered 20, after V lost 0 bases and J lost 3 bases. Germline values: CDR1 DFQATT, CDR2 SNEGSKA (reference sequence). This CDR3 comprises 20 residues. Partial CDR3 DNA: TGCAGTGCTAGAGATCGGGGGACAGGGAGATATTCCGCCAAGGACTATGGC. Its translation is CSARDRGTGRYSAKDYG. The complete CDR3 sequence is CSARDRGTGRYSAKDYGYTF.

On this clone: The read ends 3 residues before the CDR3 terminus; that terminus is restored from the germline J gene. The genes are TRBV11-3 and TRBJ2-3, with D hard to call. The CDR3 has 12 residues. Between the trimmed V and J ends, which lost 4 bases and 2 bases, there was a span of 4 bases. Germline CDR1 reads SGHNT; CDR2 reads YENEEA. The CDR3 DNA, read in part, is TGTGCCAGCAGCTCCAACACAGATACG. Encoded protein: CASSSNTDT. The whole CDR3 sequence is CASSSNTDTQYF.

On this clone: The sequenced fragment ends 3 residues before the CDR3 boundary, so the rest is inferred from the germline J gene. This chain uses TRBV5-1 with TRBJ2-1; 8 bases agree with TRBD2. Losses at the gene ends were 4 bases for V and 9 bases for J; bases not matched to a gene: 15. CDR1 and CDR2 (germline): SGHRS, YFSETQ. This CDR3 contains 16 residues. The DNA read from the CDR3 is TGCGCCAGCAGCCTCGGGCAAGCGGGAGAAATCGGTGAG. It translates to CASSLGQAGEIGE. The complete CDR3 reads CASSLGQAGEIGEQFF.

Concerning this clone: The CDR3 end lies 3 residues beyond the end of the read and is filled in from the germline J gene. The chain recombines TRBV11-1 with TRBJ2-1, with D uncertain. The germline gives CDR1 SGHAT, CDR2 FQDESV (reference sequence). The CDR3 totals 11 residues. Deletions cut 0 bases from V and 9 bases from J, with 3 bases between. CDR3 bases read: TGTGCCAGCAGCTTAGCCAGTGAG. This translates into CASSLASE. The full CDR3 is CASSLASEQFF.

The sequenced part of the CDR3 DNA is TGTGCCAGCAGCCACGGACTGCGCCAAGAGACC. It codes for CASSHGLRQET. The complete CDR3 reads CASSHGLRQETQYF. The rearrangement links TRBV14 to TRBJ2-5, with D possibly matching TRBD2 (5 bases). The CDR3 end falls 3 residues outside the read, so it is completed with the germline J gene. Trimming removed 3 bases at V and 1 base at J, with 9 bases between. CDR1 is SGHDN and CDR2 is FVKESK in the germline V gene. The CDR3 has 14 amino acids.

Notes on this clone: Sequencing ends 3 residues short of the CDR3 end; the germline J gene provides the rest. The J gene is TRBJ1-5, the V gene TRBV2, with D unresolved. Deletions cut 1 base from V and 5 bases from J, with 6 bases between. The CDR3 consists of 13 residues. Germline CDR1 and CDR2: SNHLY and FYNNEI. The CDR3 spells CASSEGRDQPQHF. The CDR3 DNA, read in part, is TGTGCCAGCAGTGAAGGGAGGGATCAGCCC.

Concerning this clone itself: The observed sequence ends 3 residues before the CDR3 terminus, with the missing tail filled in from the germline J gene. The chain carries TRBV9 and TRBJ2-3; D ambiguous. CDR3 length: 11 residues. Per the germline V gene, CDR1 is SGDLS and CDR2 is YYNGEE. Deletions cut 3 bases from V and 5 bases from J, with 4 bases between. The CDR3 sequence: CASSAGDTQYF. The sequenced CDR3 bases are TGTGCCAGCAGCGCCGGAGATACG.

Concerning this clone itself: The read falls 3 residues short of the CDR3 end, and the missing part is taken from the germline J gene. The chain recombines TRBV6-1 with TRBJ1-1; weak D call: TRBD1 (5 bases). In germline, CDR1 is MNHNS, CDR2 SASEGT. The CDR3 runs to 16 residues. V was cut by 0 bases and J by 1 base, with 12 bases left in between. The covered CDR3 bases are TGTGCCAGCAGTGAAGCGCAGGGAGTGAGGAACACTGAA. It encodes CASSEAQGVRNTE. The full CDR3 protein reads CASSEAQGVRNTEAFF.

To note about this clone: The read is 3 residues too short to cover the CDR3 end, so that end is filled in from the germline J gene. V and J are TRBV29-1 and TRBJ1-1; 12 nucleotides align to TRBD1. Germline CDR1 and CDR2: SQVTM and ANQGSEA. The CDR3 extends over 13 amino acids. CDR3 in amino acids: CSGLGTGGAQAFF. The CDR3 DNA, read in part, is TGCAGCGGCCTCGGGACAGGGGGCGCGCAA. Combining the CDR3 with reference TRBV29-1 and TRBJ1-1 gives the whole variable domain SAVISQKPSRDICQRGTSLTIQCQVDSQVTMMFWYRQQPGQSLTLIATANQGSEATYESGFVIDKFPISRPNLTFSTLTVSNMSPEDSSIYLCSGLGTGGAQAFFGQGTRLTVV.

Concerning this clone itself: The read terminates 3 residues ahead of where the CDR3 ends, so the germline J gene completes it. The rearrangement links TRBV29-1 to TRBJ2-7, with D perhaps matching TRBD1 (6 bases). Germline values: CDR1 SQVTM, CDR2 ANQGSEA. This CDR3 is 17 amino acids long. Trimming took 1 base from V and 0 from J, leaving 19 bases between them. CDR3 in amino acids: CSVEGCKGDPLSYEQYF. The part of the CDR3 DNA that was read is TGCAGCGTTGAAGGTTGTAAGGGGGACCCCCTCTCCTACGAG.

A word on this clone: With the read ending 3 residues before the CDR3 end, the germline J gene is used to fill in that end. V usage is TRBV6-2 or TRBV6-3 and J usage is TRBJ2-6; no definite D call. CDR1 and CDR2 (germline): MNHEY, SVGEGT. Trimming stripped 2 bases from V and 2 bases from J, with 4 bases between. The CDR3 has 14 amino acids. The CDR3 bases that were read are TGTGCCAGCAGTTACCTAGCTGGGGCCAACGTC. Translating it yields CASSYLAGANV. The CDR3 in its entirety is CASSYLAGANVLTF.

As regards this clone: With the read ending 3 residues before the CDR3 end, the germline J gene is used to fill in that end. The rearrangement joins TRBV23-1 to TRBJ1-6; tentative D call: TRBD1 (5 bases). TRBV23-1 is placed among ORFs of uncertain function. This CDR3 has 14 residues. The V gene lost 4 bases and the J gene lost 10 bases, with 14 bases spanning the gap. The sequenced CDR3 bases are TGCGCCAGCAGTCTCCGGGGCGGGGGGTCACCC. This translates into CASSLRGGGSP. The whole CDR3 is CASSLRGGGSPLHF.

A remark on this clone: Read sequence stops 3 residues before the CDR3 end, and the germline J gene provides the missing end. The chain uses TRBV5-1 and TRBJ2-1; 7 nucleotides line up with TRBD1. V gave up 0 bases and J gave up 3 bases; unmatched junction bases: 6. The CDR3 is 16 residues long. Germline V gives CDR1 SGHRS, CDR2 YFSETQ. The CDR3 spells CASSLAQGQIYNEQFF. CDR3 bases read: TGCGCCAGCAGCTTGGCCCAGGGACAGATCTACAATGAG.

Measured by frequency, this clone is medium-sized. The DNA read from the CDR3 is TGTGCCAGCAGCCCTCTAGCGGCCCAAGAGACC. This codes for CASSPLAAQET. The entire CDR3 is CASSPLAAQETQYF. The rearrangement uses TRBV7-9 and TRBJ2-5, with 7 bases matching TRBD2. The CDR3 is cut off 3 residues early in the read; its end comes from the germline J gene. CDR3 length equals 14 residues. In germline, CDR1 is SEHNR, CDR2 FQNEAQ (reference sequence). The junction had 4 bases not matched to a gene; V was cut back by 5 bases and J by 1 base.